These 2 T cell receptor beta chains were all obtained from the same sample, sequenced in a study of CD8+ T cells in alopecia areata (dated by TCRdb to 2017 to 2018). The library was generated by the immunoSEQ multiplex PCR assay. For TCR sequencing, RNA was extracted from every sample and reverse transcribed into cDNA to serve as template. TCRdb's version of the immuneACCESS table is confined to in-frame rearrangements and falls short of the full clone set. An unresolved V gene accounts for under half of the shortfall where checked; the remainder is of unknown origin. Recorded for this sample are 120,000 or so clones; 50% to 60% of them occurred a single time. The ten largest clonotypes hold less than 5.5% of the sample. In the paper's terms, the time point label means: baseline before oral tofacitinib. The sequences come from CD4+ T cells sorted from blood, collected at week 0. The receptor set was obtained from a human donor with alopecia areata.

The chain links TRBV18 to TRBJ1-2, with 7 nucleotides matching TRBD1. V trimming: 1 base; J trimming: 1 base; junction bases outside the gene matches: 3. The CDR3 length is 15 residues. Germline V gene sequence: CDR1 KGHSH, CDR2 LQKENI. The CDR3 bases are TGTGCCAGCTCACCACTGGGACAGCTTAACTATGGCTACACCTTC. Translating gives CASSPLGQLNYGYTF.

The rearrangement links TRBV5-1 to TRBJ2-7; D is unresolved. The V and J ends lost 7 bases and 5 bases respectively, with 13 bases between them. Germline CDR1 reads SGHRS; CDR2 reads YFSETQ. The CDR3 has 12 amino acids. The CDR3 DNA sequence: TGCGCCAGCGGCCTGGGGTCCAACGAGCAGTACTTC. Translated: CASGLGSNEQYF.